This TCR beta chain was retrieved from a study of low-dose radiotherapy and immunotherapy resistance in tumors. As their treatment, donors received nivolumab, ipilimumab, aspirin, low-dose cyclophosphamide and low-dose radiotherapy. CDR1 MNHEY and CDR2 SVGAGI come from the germline V gene. The CDR3 contains 15 residues. Trimming took off 6 bases at V and 0 bases at J, with 11 bases between the two ends. With TRAV- and TRBV-specific primers, first-strand cDNA was made, covering the alpha and beta chains. TCR amplification involved 20 PCR cycles with a constant-region primer and V-primer adapter. TCRdb recomputed calls from the reads with MiXCR, one row per CDR3 protein. The table records under 15,000 distinct CDR3 sequences, roughly 60% of them present only once.

The V and J genes are TRBV6-5 and TRBJ2-2, with a tentative D call TRBD2 (5 bases). This TCR was sampled from a human donor with advanced metastatic prostate, ovarian, gallbladder or colorectal cancer (not recorded which). This table probably holds off-target reads from a library built for another chain. CDR3 coding DNA: TGTGCCAGCAGACACCCGAGGGCGAACACCGGGGAGCTGTTTTTT. Protein product: CASRHPRANTGELFF.